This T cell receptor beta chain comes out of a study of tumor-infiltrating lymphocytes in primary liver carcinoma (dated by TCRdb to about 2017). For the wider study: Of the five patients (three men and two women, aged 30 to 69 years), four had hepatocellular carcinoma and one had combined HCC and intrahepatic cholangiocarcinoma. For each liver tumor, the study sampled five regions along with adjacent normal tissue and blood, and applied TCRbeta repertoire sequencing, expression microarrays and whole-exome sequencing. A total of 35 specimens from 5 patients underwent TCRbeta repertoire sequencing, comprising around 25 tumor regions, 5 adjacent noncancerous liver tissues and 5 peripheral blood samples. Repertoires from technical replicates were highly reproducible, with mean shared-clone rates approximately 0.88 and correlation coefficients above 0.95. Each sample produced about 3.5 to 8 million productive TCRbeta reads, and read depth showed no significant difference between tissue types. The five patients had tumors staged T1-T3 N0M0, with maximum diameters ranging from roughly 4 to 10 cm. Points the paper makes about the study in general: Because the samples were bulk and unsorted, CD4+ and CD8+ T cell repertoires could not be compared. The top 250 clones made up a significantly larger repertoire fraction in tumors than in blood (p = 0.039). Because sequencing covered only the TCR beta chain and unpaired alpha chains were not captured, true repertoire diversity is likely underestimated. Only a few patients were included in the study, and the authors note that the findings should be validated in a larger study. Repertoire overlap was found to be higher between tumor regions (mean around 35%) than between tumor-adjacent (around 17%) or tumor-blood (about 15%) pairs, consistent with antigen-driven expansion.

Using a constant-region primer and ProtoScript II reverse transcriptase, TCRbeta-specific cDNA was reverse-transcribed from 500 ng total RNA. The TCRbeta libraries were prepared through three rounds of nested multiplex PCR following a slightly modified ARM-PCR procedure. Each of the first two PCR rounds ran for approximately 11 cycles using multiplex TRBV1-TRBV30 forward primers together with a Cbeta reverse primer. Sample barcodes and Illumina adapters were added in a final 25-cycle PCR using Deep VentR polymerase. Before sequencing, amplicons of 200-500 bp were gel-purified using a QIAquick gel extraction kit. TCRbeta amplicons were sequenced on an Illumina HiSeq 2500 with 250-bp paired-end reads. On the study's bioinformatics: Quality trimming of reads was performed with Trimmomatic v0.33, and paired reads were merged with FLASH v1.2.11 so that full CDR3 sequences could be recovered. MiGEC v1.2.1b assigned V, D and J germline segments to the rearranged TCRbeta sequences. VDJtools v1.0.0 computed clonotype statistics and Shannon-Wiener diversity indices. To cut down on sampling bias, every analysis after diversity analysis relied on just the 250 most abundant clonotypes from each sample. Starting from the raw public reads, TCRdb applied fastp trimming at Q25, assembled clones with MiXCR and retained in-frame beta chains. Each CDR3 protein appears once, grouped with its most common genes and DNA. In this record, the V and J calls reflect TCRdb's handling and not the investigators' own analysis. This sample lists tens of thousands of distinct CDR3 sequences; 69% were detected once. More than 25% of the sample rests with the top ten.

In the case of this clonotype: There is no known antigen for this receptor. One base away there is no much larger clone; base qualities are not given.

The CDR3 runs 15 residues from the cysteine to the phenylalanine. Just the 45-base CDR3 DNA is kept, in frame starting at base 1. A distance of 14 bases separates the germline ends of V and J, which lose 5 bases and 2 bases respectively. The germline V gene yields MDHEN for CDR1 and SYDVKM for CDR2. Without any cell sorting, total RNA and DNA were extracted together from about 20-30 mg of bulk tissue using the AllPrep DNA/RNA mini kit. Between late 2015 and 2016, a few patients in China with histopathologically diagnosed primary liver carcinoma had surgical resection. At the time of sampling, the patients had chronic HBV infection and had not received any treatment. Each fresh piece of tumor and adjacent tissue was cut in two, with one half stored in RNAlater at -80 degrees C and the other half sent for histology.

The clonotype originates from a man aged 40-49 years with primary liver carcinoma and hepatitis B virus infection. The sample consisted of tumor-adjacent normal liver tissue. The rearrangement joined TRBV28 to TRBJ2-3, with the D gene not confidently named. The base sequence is TGTGCCAGCAGTACCTGGGGTGGCAACACAGATACGCAGTATTTT. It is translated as CASSTWGGNTDTQYF.